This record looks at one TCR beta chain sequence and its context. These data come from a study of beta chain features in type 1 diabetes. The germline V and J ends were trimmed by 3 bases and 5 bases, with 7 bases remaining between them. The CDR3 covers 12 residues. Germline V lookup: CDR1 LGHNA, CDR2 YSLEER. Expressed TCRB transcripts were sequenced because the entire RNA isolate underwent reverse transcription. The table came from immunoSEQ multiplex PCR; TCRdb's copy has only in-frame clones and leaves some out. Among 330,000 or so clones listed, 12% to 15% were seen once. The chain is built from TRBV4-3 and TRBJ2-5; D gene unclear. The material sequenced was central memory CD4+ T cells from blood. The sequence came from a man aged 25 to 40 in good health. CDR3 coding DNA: TGCGCCAGCAGCCAGCCTGGGGAGACCCAGTACTTC. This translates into CASSQPGETQYF.